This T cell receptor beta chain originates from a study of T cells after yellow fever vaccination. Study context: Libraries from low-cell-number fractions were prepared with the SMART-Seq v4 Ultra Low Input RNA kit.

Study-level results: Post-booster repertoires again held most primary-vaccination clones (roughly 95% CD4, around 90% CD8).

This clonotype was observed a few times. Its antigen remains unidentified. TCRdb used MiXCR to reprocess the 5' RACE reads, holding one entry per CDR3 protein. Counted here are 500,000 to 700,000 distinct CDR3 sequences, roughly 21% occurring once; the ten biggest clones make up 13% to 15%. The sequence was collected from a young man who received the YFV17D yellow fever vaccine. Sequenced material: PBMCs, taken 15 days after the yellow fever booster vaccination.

CDR3 nucleotides: TGCGCCAGCAGGGAAGACGGGATACGGCCTCACGAGCAGTACTTC. It is translated as CASREDGIRPHEQYF. This chain connects TRBV10-2 to TRBJ2-7; TRBD2 might be the D (5 bases). Germline V gene lookup returns CDR1 WSHSY and CDR2 SAAADI. The CDR3 consists of 15 residues. The V gene lost 6 bases and the J gene lost 5 bases, with 20 bases spanning the gap.